This TCR beta chain was retrieved from a study of OX40 agonist ivuxolimab in advanced cancers. Study as a whole: Of mixed ages from about 20 to 80 and averaging about 60 years, the group was almost 85% male.

As for this clone: Its antigen is undetermined.

The germline gives CDR1 SGHNT, CDR2 YYREEE (reference sequence). Losses at the gene ends were 4 bases for V and 0 bases for J; bases not matched to a gene: 6. This CDR3 is 15 amino acids long. Overall study results and limits: There was clonal expansion of CD4+ and CD8+ blood T cells by week 6 at 0.1 to 3.0 mg/kg. The study found among the lowest clonal expansion in partial responders at 0.1-3.0 mg/kg.

Clones were sequenced by immunoSEQ multiplex PCR, and TCRdb holds only the in-frame ones, with some missing. The table lists tens of thousands of clones, approximately 92% of them singletons. The receptor was isolated from an adult with an advanced solid tumor such as melanoma, head and neck, liver or kidney cancer. The material sequenced was CD4+ or CD8+ T cells sorted from blood, taken in a trial of the OX40 agonist ivuxolimab. This sequence joins TRBV5-4 and TRBJ1-2; the match to TRBD1 covers 7 bases. CDR3 loop: CASSHWDRANYGYTF. CDR3 in DNA: TGTGCCAGCAGCCACTGGGACAGAGCTAACTATGGCTACACCTTC.